The entry that follows covers one TCR beta chain sequence. This clone was observed a handful of times. The antigen it recognizes is unknown. No qualities accompany the bases; no much larger clone lies one base away. From its cysteine to its phenylalanine, the CDR3 spans 16 amino acids. Only the CDR3 portion is preserved as DNA: 48 bases, with reading frame beginning at the first base. CDR1 SGHAT and CDR2 FQNNGV were looked up in the germline V gene. V gives up 4 bases and J gives up 0 bases, and the segment between their germline ends measures 15 bases. This sample was taken from a study of blood T cell repertoires in COVID-19 (dated by TCRdb to the early 2020s). Describing the broader study: The collaborator samples originated in the United States, Italy and Spain and spanned the acute and convalescent phases of COVID-19. The material from the prospective study consisted of cDNA or gDNA derived from T cells, B-cell-depleted T cells, or PBMCs. Subjects who had been exposed to COVID-19, were actively infected with it, or had recovered from it provided the deeply sampled blood TCRbeta repertoires that made up the dataset. The repertoires were made available in a free public database intended to serve as a resource for research on the immune response to SARS-CoV-2. Samples came from the ongoing ImmuneRACE study (first 160 participants) plus 1,254 subjects from 6 global collaborators. Sample metadata almost always included a de-identified subject ID, COVID-19 status, age in years and sex. Where available, HLA class I and class II types were taken from metadata supplied by the sample provider and were not determined by assay-based typing. What the research found in general, with its limitations: The amount of clinical and demographic metadata varied by source and participant and was provided uncurated.

Enrolling through a virtual design, the prospective study's participants ranged in age from roughly 18 to 89 years and lived across roughly 24 United States geographic areas. In the prospective study, cohorts were assigned on the basis of participant-reported clinical history obtained from a screening survey and a study questionnaire. Each participant in the prospective study had whole blood, serum and a nasopharyngeal or oropharyngeal swab collected by mobile phlebotomists. Additional blood draws and questionnaires over an approximately 2-month period could optionally be provided by prospective study participants. Before DNA extraction, prospective study blood samples were shipped either frozen or at room temperature. TCRbeta CDR3 regions were amplified from genomic DNA using the immunoSEQ Assay, a bias-controlled multiplex PCR. As for how the authors treated the data: The number of nucleated cells in each sample was estimated by amplification of reference gene primers within the assay. Sequence reads were collapsed and filtered to measure the absolute abundance of every unique TCRbeta CDR3 rearrangement. For each sample, productive Simpson clonality was calculated by taking the square root of Simpson's diversity index across productive rearrangements. This immuneACCESS table, as held by TCRdb, lists in-frame sequences with V and J called but not all clones. Of the missing ones, under half trace to an unresolved V gene in checked studies; the others have no known cause. The V and J calls and clone size were taken over from that table, and D and trimming were inferred from the DNA. The sample table contains 210,000 or so clones; only one count was recorded for more than 75% of them. The top ten hold about 4.5% of the sample.

The chain was built from TRBV11-2 and TRBJ2-5; TRBD1 is perhaps the D gene, given 6 matching bases. Material for sequencing was PBMCs or T cells enriched from blood (not recorded which). The receptor's source is a man aged 25 to 40 with acute COVID-19. The DNA is as follows: TGTGCCAGCAGCTCGGGGACACAACCATACCAAGAGACCCAGTACTTC. This yields the protein CASSSGTQPYQETQYF. This CDR3, with the reference TRBV11-2 and TRBJ2-5 proteins standing in past its ends, gives the full variable domain EAGVAQSPRYKIIEKRQSVAFWCNPISGHATLYWYQQILGQGPKLLIQFQNNGVVDDSQLPKDRFSAERLKGVDSTLKIQPAKLEDSAVYLCASSSGTQPYQETQYFGPGTRLLVL.